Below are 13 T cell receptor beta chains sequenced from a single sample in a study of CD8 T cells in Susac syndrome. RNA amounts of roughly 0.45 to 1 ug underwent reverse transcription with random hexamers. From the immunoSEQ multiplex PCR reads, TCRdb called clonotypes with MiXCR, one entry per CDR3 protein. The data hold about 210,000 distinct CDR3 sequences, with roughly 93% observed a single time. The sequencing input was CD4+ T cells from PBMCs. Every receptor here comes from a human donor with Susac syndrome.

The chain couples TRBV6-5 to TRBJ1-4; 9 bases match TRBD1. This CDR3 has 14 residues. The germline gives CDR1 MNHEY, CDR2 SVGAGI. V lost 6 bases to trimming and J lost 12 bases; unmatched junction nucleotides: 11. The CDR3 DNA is TGTGCCAGCAGCCGCGGACAGGGGCTGAGGCAACTGTTTTTT. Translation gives CASSRGQGLRQLFF.

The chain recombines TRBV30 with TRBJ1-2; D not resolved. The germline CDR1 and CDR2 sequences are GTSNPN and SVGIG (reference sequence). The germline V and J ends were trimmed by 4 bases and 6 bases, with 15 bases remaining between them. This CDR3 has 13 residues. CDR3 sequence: CAWNWHEMNGYTF. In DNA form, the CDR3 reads TGTGCCTGGAATTGGCATGAGATGAATGGCTACACCTTC.

CDR3 DNA: TGCGCCAGCAGCGACGGGACTAGCGGGTTGCAGTATTTT. Translated: CASSDGTSGLQYF. V is TRBV4-1 and J is TRBJ2-3, with 12 bases matching TRBD2. Trimming took 5 bases from V and 11 from J; bases not matched to a gene: 5. CDR1 is MGHRA and CDR2 is YSYEKL in the germline V gene. This CDR3 has 13 residues.

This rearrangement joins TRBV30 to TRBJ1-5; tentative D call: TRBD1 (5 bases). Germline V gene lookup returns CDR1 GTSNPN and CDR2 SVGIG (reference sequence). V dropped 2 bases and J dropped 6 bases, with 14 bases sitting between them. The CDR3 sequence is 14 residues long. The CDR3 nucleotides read TGTGCCTGGAGTCCCACGAGAGGGACTCAGCCCCAGCATTTT. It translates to CAWSPTRGTQPQHF.

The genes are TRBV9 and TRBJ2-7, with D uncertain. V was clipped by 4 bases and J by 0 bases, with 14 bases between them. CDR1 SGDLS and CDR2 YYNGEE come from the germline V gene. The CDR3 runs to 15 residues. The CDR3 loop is CASSPNGRSSYEQYF. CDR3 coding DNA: TGTGCCAGCAGCCCTAACGGACGGAGCTCCTACGAGCAGTACTTC.

Written as DNA, the CDR3 is TGCAGTGCTAGGATACAGGGGGCCCGGGAAAAACTGTTTTTT. Protein sequence: CSARIQGAREKLFF. J is TRBJ1-4 and V is TRBV20-1; 9 nucleotides match TRBD1. The CDR3 totals 14 residues. With 3 bases clipped from V and 8 bases from J, the junction kept 7 bases outside the gene matches. Germline V gene sequence: CDR1 DFQATT, CDR2 SNEGSKA (reference sequence).

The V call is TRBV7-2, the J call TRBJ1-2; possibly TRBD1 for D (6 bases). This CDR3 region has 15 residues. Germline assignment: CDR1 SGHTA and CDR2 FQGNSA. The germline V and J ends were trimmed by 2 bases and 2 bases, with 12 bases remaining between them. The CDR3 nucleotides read TGTGCCAGCAGCTTAAATCGGGGGCAAAACTATGGCTACACCTTC. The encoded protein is CASSLNRGQNYGYTF.

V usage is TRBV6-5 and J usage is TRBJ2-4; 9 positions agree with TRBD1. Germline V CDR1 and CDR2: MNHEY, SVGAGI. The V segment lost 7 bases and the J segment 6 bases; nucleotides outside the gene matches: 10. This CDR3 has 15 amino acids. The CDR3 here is CASNPSWDRANIQYF. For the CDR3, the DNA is TGTGCCAGCAACCCGTCGTGGGACAGGGCAAACATTCAGTACTTC.

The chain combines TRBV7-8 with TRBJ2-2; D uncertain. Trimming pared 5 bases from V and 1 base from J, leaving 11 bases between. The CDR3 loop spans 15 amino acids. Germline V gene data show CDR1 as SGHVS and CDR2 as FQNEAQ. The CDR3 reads CASSPIFLNTGELFF. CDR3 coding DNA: TGTGCCAGCAGCCCTATCTTCTTGAACACCGGGGAGCTGTTTTTT.

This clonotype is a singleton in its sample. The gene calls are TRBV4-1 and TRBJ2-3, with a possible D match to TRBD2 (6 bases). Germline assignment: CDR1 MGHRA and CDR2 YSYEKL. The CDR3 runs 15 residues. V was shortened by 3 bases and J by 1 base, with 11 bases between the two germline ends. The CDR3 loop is CASSQAGTRTDTQYF. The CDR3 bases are TGCGCCAGCAGCCAGGCCGGGACTCGCACAGATACGCAGTATTTT.

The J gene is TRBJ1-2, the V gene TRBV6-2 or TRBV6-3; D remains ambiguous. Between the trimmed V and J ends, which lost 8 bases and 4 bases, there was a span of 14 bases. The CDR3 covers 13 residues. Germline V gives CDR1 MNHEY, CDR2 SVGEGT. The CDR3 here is CASARRQTYGYTF. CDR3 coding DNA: TGTGCCAGCGCCCGGCGGCAGACCTATGGCTACACCTTC.

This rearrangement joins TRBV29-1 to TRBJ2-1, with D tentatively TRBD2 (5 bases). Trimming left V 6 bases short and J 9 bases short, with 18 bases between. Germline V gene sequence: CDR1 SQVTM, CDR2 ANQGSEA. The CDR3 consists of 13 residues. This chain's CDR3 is CSVNYEGPGEQFF. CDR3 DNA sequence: TGCAGCGTGAACTATGAGGGCCCAGGTGAGCAGTTCTTC.

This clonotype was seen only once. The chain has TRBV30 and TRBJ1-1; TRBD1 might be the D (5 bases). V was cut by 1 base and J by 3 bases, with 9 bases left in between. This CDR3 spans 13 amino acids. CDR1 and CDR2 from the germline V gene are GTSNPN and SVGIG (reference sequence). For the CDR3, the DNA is TGTGCCTGGAGTGATTGGGGGGACACTGAAGCTTTCTTT. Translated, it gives CAWSDWGDTEAFF.